Listed here are 24 T cell receptor beta chains from one sample, sequenced in a study of blood T cell repertoires in COVID-19. Data came from immunoSEQ multiplex PCR; TCRdb stores just in-frame clones and leaves some out. The repertoire holds 70,000 or so clones, with around 86% as singletons. The source material was peripheral blood. The source is an older woman with acute or convalescent COVID-19.

The V and J genes are TRBV28 and TRBJ1-2; 9 bases are a match to TRBD1. This CDR3 spans 13 amino acids. Germline trimming cut 9 bases from V and 3 bases from J; bases unmatched to any gene: 5. CDR1 is MDHEN, CDR2 SYDVKM, per germline. The DNA for the CDR3 is TGTGCCAGTTGTACAGGGGGCGACTATGGCTACACCTTC. Protein: CASCTGGDYGYTF.

The chain has TRBV10-3 and TRBJ1-4; D is possibly TRBD1 (6 bases). Trimming cost V 4 bases and J 6 bases, with 12 bases left between them. The germline V gene encodes CDR1 ENHRY and CDR2 SYGVKD. The CDR3 consists of 14 residues. The CDR3 DNA follows: TGTGCCATCAGTGGCATGCCAGGGGATGAAAAACTGTTTTTT. It encodes CAISGMPGDEKLFF.

The chain recombines TRBV7-9 with TRBJ1-6; D is perhaps TRBD1 (6 bases). The germline gives CDR1 SEHNR, CDR2 FQNEAQ (reference sequence). Trimming removed 9 bases from V and 7 bases from J, with 10 bases in between. This CDR3 is 12 amino acids long. The CDR3 nucleotides are TGTGCCAGTACAGGGAAGAATTCACCCCTCCACTTT. This codes for CASTGKNSPLHF.

The V and J genes are TRBV3-1 (or the pseudogene TRBV3-2) and TRBJ2-5; 7 nucleotides align to TRBD1. From germline, CDR1 is LGHDT and CDR2 YNNKEL (reference sequence). The CDR3 totals 14 residues. The V and J ends lost 6 bases and 4 bases, in that order; junction bases with no gene match: 8. The CDR3 reads CASRSQGFSETQYF. The CDR3 DNA follows: TGTGCCAGCAGATCACAGGGGTTCTCAGAGACCCAGTACTTC.

The chain couples TRBV6-1 to TRBJ2-4; unclear D gene. The V gene's germline CDR1 is MNHNS and CDR2 SASEGT. This CDR3 has 11 amino acids. Trimming left V 0 bases short and J 10 bases short, with 4 bases between. The CDR3 sequence: CASSEARIQYF. Written as DNA, the CDR3 is TGTGCCAGCAGTGAAGCTAGAATTCAGTACTTC.

The J gene is TRBJ1-3, the V gene TRBV3-1 (or the pseudogene TRBV3-2); 8 nucleotides line up with TRBD1. This CDR3 is 12 amino acids long. The junction had 6 bases not matched to a gene; V was cut back by 4 bases and J by 13 bases. Germline V gene lookup returns CDR1 LGHDT and CDR2 YNNKEL (reference sequence). The CDR3 region is CASSLRQGRIYF. CDR3 in DNA: TGTGCCAGCAGCCTCCGACAGGGGAGGATATATTTT.

The chain recombines TRBV6-2 or TRBV6-3 with TRBJ2-5; TRBD2 matches at 8 bases. CDR3 length: 18 amino acids. In germline, CDR1 is MNHEY, CDR2 SVGEGT. V lost 3 bases to trimming and J lost 5 bases; unmatched junction nucleotides: 17. CDR3 loop: CASSYLVGGGGLEETQYF. CDR3 sequence (DNA): TGTGCCAGCAGTTATTTGGTGGGCGGCGGGGGGCTCGAGGAGACCCAGTACTTC.

This clone was recorded once. This chain joins TRBV5-1 and TRBJ2-7; TRBD2 agrees at 10 bases. The CDR3 totals 15 residues. J gave up 3 bases and V 0 bases, and 3 bases lay outside the gene matches. In germline, CDR1 is SGHRS, CDR2 YFSETQ. This CDR3 reads CASSLELAGGYEQYF. As DNA, the CDR3 is TGCGCCAGCAGCTTGGAATTAGCGGGGGGCTACGAGCAGTACTTC.

The DNA for the CDR3 is TGTGCCAGCAGCTCGGAGGGACAGGGAAACACCATATATTTT. This sequence encodes CASSSEGQGNTIYF. This chain connects TRBV7-2 to TRBJ1-3, with 7 nucleotides matching TRBD1. With 4 bases clipped from V and 4 bases from J, the junction kept 4 bases outside the gene matches. CDR1 is SGHTA and CDR2 is FQGNSA in the germline V gene. CDR3 length equals 14 residues.

This clone was recorded once. This chain links TRBV6-2 or TRBV6-3 with TRBJ2-1; unclear D gene. The CDR3 is 13 amino acids. Trimming shortened V by 5 bases and J by 4 bases, and 9 bases separated the two germline ends. CDR1 is MNHEY, CDR2 SVGEGT, per germline. The CDR3: CASSETTYNEQFF. CDR3 DNA sequence: TGTGCCAGCAGTGAGACAACGTACAATGAGCAGTTCTTC.

The chain combines TRBV15 with TRBJ2-6, with TRBD1 matching 12 bases. CDR1 LNHNV and CDR2 YYDKDF come from the germline V gene (reference sequence). The CDR3 loop spans 19 amino acids. After removal of 5 bases from V and 1 base from J, the junction contained 9 bases not matched to a gene. In nucleotides, the CDR3 is TGTGCCACCAGCCCCGGGACAGGGGGCTTCCCTTCTGGGGCCAACGTCCTGACTTTC. Protein product: CATSPGTGGFPSGANVLTF. The full variable domain, its missing parts supplied by reference TRBV15 and TRBJ2-6, is DAMVIQNPRYQVTQFGKPVTLSCSQTLNHNVMYWYQQKSSQAPKLLFHYYDKDFNNEADTPDNFQSRRPNTSFCFLDIRSPGLGDTAMYLCATSPGTGGFPSGANVLTFGAGSRLTVL.

This sequence joins TRBV28 and TRBJ2-7, with 7 nucleotides matching TRBD1. This CDR3 has 17 residues. Germline loops: CDR1 MDHEN, CDR2 SYDVKM. J gave up 0 bases and V 5 bases, and 13 bases lay outside the gene matches. The CDR3 DNA sequence: TGTGCCAGCAGTCCCTCTCCCGCAGGGGGTAGCTCCTACGAGCAGTACTTC. This codes for CASSPSPAGGSSYEQYF.

The chain carries TRBV7-9 and TRBJ2-3; 15 positions agree with TRBD2. The germline V gene encodes CDR1 SEHNR and CDR2 FQNEAQ (reference sequence). This CDR3 is built from 16 residues. Trimming at V came to 5 bases and at J to 7 bases, leaving 7 bases not matched to a gene. This CDR3 is CASSTGTSGGWNTQYF. Here the CDR3 DNA reads TGTGCCAGCAGCACTGGGACTAGCGGGGGGTGGAATACGCAGTATTTT.

The gene calls are TRBV9 and TRBJ2-7; 14 bases line up with TRBD2. Trimming cost V 4 bases and J 2 bases; bases outside gene matches: 14. The CDR3 length is 19 residues. Germline CDR1 and CDR2: SGDLS and YYNGEE. CDR3 residues: CASSPRGTSGGELAYEQYF. CDR3 bases: TGTGCCAGCAGCCCCCGAGGGACTAGCGGGGGTGAATTAGCCTACGAGCAGTACTTC.

V is TRBV7-2 and J is TRBJ2-5; 8 bases agree with TRBD1. The CDR3 length is 14 residues. V dropped 3 bases and J dropped 4; count of bases not matched to a gene: 4. In germline, CDR1 is SGHTA, CDR2 FQGNSA. The CDR3 nucleotides read TGTGCCAGCAGCTTCGGACAGGGCCCAGAGACCCAGTACTTC. This encodes CASSFGQGPETQYF. The full variable domain, completed using reference TRBV7-2 and TRBJ2-5, is GAGVSQSPSNKVTEKGKDVELRCDPISGHTALYWYRQSLGQGLEFLIYFQGNSAPDKSGLPSDRFSAERTGGSVSTLTIQRTQQEDSAVYLCASSFGQGPETQYFGPGTRLLVL.

The genes are TRBV3-1 (or the pseudogene TRBV3-2) and TRBJ2-7, with a possible D match to TRBD1 (5 bases). CDR3 length equals 14 residues. Per the germline V gene, CDR1 is LGHDT and CDR2 is YNNKEL (reference sequence). V lost 6 bases to trimming and J lost 0 bases, with 12 bases between them. In DNA, the CDR3 is TGTGCCAGCAGTCGATACAGGAGCTCCTACGAGCAGTACTTC. Translating gives CASSRYRSSYEQYF.

CDR3 residues: CATPPGDREFDEQYF. In nucleotides, the CDR3 is TGTGCCACCCCGCCGGGGGACAGGGAGTTTGACGAGCAGTACTTC. The V and J genes are TRBV7-9 and TRBJ2-7; 9 bases are a match to TRBD1. CDR3 length equals 15 residues. In germline, CDR1 is SEHNR, CDR2 FQNEAQ (reference sequence). V lost 10 bases, J lost 5 bases, and 15 bases stayed unmatched.

This clone has just one count. This rearrangement joins TRBV5-1 to TRBJ2-3; D gene ambiguous. The V gene's germline CDR1 is SGHRS and CDR2 YFSETQ. The CDR3 length is 17 residues. V dropped 2 bases and J dropped 0 bases, with 16 bases sitting between them. CDR3 DNA: TGCGCCAGCAGCTTTAGTCTGGAGACTCCTAGCACAGATACGCAGTATTTT. This gives the protein CASSFSLETPSTDTQYF.

This clone was observed once. The chain has TRBV10-2 and TRBJ2-5, with 9 bases aligning to TRBD2. Germline CDR1 reads WSHSY; CDR2 reads SAAADI. V trimming: 7 bases; J trimming: 2 bases; junction bases outside the gene matches: 5. The CDR3 spans 14 residues. CDR3 sequence: CASKAGGIQETQYF. The CDR3 bases are TGCGCCAGCAAAGCGGGGGGCATACAAGAGACCCAGTACTTC.

V and J are TRBV9 and TRBJ2-2; 8 nucleotides line up with TRBD1. V lost 4 bases to trimming and J lost 5 bases; unmatched junction nucleotides: 10. Germline V gene lookup returns CDR1 SGDLS and CDR2 YYNGEE. This CDR3 is built from 16 residues. The CDR3 nucleotides read TGTGCCAGCAGCACCCCCCAGGGGGCTTATACCGGGGAGCTGTTTTTT. Protein sequence: CASSTPQGAYTGELFF. Full variable domain (outside the CDR3, taken from reference TRBV9 and TRBJ2-2): DSGVTQTPKHLITATGQRVTLRCSPRSGDLSVYWYQQSLDQGLQFLIQYYNGEERAKGNILERFSAQQFPDLHSELNLSSLELGDSALYFCASSTPQGAYTGELFFGEGSRLTVL.

The V gene is TRBV4-1, the J gene TRBJ2-1; D may be TRBD1 (6 bases). CDR1 MGHRA and CDR2 YSYEKL come from the germline V gene. The CDR3 has 15 residues. V was cut by 1 base and J by 7 bases, with 14 bases left in between. The CDR3 nucleotides read TGCGCCAGCAGCCAAGTTGAGGGGGACGTAAATGAGCAGTTCTTC. This gives the protein CASSQVEGDVNEQFF.

The rearrangement joins TRBV3-1 (or the pseudogene TRBV3-2) to TRBJ2-5; TRBD2 aligns across 8 bases. This CDR3 is built from 17 residues. Unmatched junction bases numbered 15, after V lost 4 bases and J lost 5 bases. Germline loops: CDR1 LGHDT, CDR2 YNNKEL (reference sequence). CDR3 DNA sequence: TGTGCCAGCAGCCTCCCCCGAGCGGGGGTCAATCCGGAGACCCAGTACTTC. Protein product: CASSLPRAGVNPETQYF.

V gene TRBV2 combines with J gene TRBJ1-6, with D perhaps matching TRBD1 (5 bases). The V gene lost 4 bases and the J gene lost 9 bases, with 10 bases spanning the gap. The CDR3 consists of 13 residues. Looked up from germline, CDR1 is SNHLY and CDR2 is FYNNEI. DNA for the CDR3: TGTGCCAGCAGTGGGACAAGAAGTTCACCCCTCCACTTT. Translating gives CASSGTRSSPLHF.

The chain is built from TRBV7-9 and TRBJ2-5, with D perhaps TRBD2 (5 bases). CDR1 is SEHNR, CDR2 FQNEAQ, per germline (reference sequence). CDR3 length equals 15 residues. Trimming stripped 0 bases from V and 2 bases from J, with 10 bases between. The CDR3 DNA follows: TGTGCCAGCAGCTTAGCCCGAGCGGTACAAGAGACCCAGTACTTC. Its translation is CASSLARAVQETQYF.